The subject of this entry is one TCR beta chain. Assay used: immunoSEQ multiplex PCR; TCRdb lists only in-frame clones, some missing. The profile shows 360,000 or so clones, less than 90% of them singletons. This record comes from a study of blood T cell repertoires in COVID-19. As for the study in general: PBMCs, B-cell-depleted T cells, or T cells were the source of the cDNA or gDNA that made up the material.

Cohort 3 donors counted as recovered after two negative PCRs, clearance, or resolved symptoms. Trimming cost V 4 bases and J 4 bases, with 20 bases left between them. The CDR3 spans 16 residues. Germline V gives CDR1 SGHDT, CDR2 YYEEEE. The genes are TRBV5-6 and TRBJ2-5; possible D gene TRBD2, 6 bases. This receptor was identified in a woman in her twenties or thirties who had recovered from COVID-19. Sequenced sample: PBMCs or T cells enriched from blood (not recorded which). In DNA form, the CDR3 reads TGTGCCAGCAGCCCCGGTCGACTAGGAGGGGTAGAGACCCAGTACTTC. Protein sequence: CASSPGRLGGVETQYF.